The following is a T cell receptor beta chain sequence with its context. This sample stems from a study of blood T cell repertoires in COVID-19. The CDR3 consists of 15 residues. Trimming at V came to 5 bases and at J to 5 bases, leaving 8 bases not matched to a gene. Germline CDR1 is SGHVS and CDR2 is FQNEAQ. Per the original data handling: Quantification of nucleated cells was approximated via reference gene primer amplification. The assay was immunoSEQ multiplex PCR, and TCRdb's table has in-frame clones only and misses some. V and J calls and clone size are copied from that table; D and trimming were computed from the DNA. The repertoire includes some 250,000 clones, 70% to 85% of them detected once, and about 3% sits in the top ten.

The TCR comes from an elderly woman with acute or convalescent COVID-19. Specimen: peripheral blood. The chain has TRBV7-8 and TRBJ2-5, with 10 bases aligning to TRBD1. The CDR3 spells CASSRDGTGDETQYF. CDR3 in DNA: TGTGCCAGCAGCCGCGACGGGACAGGGGACGAGACCCAGTACTTC.